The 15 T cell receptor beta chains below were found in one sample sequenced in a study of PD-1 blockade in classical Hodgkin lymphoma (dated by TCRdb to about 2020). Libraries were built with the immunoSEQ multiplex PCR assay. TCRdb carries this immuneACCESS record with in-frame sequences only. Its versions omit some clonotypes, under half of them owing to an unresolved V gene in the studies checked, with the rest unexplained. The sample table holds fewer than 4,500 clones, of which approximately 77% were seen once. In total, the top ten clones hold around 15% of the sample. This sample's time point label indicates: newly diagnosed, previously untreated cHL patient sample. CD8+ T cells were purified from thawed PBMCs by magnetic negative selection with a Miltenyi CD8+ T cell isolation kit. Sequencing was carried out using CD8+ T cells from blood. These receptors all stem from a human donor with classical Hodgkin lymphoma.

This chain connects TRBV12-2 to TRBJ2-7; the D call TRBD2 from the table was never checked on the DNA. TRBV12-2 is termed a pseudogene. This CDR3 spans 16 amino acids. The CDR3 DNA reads TGTGCAAGTCGGTCCAAGCAGCGGGAACCACCCTACGAGCAGTACTTC. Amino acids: CASRSKQREPPYEQYF.

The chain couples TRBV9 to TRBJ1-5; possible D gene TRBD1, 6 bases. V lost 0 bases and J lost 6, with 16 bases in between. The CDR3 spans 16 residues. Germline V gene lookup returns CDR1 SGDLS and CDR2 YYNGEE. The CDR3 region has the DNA TGTGCCAGCAGCGTAGCTCGGGGGGCATTGTGTCAGCCCCAGCATTTT. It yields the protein CASSVARGALCQPQHF.

The CDR3 sequence is CASSQWGAGPPHYEQYF. The CDR3 nucleotides read TGTGCCAGCAGCCAATGGGGGGCAGGGCCACCACACTACGAGCAGTACTTC. This chain connects TRBV16 to TRBJ2-7; TRBD1 or TRBD2 may be the D gene (6 bases each). Germline-derived CDR1 and CDR2 are KGHSY and FQNENV. The CDR3 is 17 residues long. With 1 base removed from V and 3 bases from J, the gap between germline ends came to 19 bases.

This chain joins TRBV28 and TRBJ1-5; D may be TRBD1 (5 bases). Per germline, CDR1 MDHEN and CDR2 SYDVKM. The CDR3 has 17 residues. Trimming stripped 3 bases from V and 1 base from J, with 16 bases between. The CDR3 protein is CASSFVPGKGSNQPQHF. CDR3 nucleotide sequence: TGTGCCAGCAGTTTTGTGCCAGGGAAGGGGAGCAATCAGCCCCAGCATTTT. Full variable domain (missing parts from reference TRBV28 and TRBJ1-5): DVKVTQSSRYLVKRTGEKVFLECVQDMDHENMFWYRQDPGLGLRLIYFSYDVKMKEKGDIPEGYSVSREKKERFSLILESASTNQTSMYLCASSFVPGKGSNQPQHFGDGTRLSIL.

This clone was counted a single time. CDR3 sequence (DNA): TGTGCCAGCAGCAAAGGGATCGGGGAGACCCAGTACTTC. This codes for CASSKGIGETQYF. This chain joins TRBV21-1 and TRBJ2-5; the table's D call, TRBD2, has no DNA check behind it. TRBV21-1 is a recognized pseudogene. CDR3 size: 13 residues.

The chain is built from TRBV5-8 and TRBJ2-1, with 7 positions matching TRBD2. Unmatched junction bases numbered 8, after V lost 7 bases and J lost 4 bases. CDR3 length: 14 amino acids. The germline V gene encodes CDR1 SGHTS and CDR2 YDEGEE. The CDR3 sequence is CASVSAGVYNEQFF. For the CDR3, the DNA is TGTGCCAGCGTTTCGGCGGGGGTATACAATGAGCAGTTCTTC.

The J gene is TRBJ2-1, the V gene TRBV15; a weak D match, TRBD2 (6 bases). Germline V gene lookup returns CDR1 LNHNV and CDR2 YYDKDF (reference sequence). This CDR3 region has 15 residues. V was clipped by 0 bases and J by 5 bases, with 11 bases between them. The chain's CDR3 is CATSRDLGTHNEQFF. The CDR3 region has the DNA TGTGCCACCAGCAGAGACCTCGGGACTCACAATGAGCAGTTCTTC.

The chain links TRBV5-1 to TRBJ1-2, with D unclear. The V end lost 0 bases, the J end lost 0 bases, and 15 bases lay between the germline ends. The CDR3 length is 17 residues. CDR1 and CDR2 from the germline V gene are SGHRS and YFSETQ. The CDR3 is CASSLGVGAEANYGYTF. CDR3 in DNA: TGCGCCAGCAGCTTGGGGGTGGGAGCGGAAGCTAACTATGGCTACACCTTC.

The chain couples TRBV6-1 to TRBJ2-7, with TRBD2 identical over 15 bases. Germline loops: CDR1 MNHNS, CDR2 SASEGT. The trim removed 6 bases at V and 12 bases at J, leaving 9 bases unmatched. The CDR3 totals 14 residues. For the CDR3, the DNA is TGTGCCAGCAGGGGCGGACTAGCGGGAGGGCCGCTGTACTTC. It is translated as CASRGGLAGGPLYF.

The CDR3: CASSQDPYPGGGTDTQYF. In DNA, the CDR3 is TGCGCCAGCAGCCAAGACCCCTACCCCGGAGGGGGAACAGATACGCAGTATTTT. This chain links TRBV4-1 with TRBJ2-3; either TRBD1 or TRBD2 may supply D (6 bases each). Trimming cost V 0 bases and J 3 bases, with 19 bases left between them. CDR3 length: 18 amino acids. Germline V gene sequence: CDR1 MGHRA, CDR2 YSYEKL.

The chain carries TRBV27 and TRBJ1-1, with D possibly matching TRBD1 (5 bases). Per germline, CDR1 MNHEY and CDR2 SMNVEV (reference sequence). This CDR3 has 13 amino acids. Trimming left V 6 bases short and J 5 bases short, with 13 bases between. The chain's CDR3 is CASSLMQGTEAFF. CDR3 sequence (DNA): TGTGCCAGCAGCCTGATGCAGGGAACTGAAGCTTTCTTT.

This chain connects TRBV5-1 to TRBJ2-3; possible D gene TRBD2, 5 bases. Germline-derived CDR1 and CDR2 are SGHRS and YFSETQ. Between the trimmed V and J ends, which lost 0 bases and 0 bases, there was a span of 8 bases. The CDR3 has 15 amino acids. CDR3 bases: TGCGCCAGCAGCTTGGGAGCGGCAAGCACAGATACGCAGTATTTT. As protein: CASSLGAASTDTQYF. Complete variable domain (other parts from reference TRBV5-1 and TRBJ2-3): KAGVTQTPRYLIKTRGQQVTLSCSPISGHRSVSWYQQTPGQGLQFLFEYFSETQRNKGNFPGRFSGRQFSNSRSEMNVSTLELGDSALYLCASSLGAASTDTQYFGPGTRLTVL.

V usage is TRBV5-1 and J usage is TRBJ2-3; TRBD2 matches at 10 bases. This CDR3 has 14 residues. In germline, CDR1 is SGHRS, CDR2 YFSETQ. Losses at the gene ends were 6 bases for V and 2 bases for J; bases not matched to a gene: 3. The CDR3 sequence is CASKAGGYTDTQYF. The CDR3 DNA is TGCGCCAGCAAAGCGGGAGGGTACACAGATACGCAGTATTTT.

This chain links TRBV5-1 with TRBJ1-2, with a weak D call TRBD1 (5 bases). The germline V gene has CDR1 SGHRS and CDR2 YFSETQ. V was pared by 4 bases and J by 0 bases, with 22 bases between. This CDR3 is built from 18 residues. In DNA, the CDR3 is TGCGCCAGCAGCCCTGCCGCGCTCCTGGGGGGAGCTAACTATGGCTACACCTTC. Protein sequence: CASSPAALLGGANYGYTF.

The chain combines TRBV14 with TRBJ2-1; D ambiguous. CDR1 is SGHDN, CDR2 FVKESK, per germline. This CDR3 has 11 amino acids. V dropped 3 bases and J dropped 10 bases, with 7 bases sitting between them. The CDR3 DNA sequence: TGTGCCAGCAGCCACGGAGTGGAGCAGTTCTTC. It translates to CASSHGVEQFF.